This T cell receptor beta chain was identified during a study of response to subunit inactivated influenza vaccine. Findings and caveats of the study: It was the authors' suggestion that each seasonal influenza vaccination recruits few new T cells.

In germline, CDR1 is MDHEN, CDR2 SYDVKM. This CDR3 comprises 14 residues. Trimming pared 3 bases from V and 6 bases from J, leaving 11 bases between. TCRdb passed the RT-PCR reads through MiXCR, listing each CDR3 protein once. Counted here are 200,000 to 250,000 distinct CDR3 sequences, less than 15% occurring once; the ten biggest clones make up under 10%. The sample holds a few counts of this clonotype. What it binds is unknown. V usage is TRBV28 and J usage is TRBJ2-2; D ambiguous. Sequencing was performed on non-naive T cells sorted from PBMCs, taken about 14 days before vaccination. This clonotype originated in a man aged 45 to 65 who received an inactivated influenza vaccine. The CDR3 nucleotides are TGTGCCAGCAGTTTTGATTTGGGCGCCGGGGAGCTGTTTTTT. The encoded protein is CASSFDLGAGELFF.